This TCR beta chain was recorded in a study of blood T cell repertoires in COVID-19. About the study: Specimens from acute and convalescent COVID-19 originated in the United States, Italy and Spain. In each case, the material was cDNA or gDNA derived from T cells, B-cell-depleted T cells, or PBMCs.

Authors' methods: It was from reference gene primer amplification that nucleated cell counts were estimated. Sequenced by immunoSEQ multiplex PCR; TCRdb stores in-frame clones only, minus some. The D gene and trimming were derived from the DNA, and the V and J assignments and clone size from that table. The table lists about 69,000 clones, 90% of them singletons, with around 5.3% in the top ten. Trimming pared 3 bases from V and 9 bases from J, leaving 11 bases between. The CDR3 loop spans 13 amino acids. The germline CDR1 and CDR2 sequences are MNHNS and SASEGT. This clonotype was obtained from a man in his fifties with acute or convalescent COVID-19. V and J are TRBV6-1 and TRBJ2-2, with D maybe TRBD1 (5 bases). The source material was peripheral blood. CDR3 coding DNA: TGTGCCAGCAGTGAGGGGCCTGCCCGGGAGCTGTTTTTT. It yields the protein CASSEGPARELFF.